This T cell receptor beta chain came from a study of T-cell reconstitution after alpha-beta-depleted transplantation in children. This clonotype was counted a few times. V was pared by 2 bases and J by 2 bases, with 11 bases between. Looked up from germline, CDR1 is MNHEY and CDR2 is SVGAGI. CDR3 length equals 15 residues. Unique molecular identifiers featured in how the TCRbeta library was prepared. TCRdb redid the calling of the PCR reads with MiXCR, one entry per CDR3 protein. The sample includes 75,000 to 80,000 distinct CDR3 sequences, about a sixth of them seen just once. J is TRBJ2-3 and V is TRBV6-5; D perhaps matches TRBD1 (6 bases). This specimen was PBMCs, mostly from graft donor cells, taken 360 days after TCRalphabeta/CD19-depleted stem cell transplant. The sequence was obtained from a male patient between 2 and 15 years old who had a stem cell transplant for acute lymphoblastic leukemia, so the T cells may come from the graft donor. The CDR3 protein is CASSYPDRLTDTQYF. DNA of the CDR3: TGTGCCAGCAGTTACCCGGACAGACTCACAGATACGCAGTATTTT.